Each of the 14 T cell receptor beta chains below was sequenced from the same sample in a study of T cells in Graves' hyperthyroidism and ophthalmopathy. Using RNA transcripts as the source, TCR beta CDR3 regions were amplified. A first-round RT-PCR of the TCR CDR3 used the HTBI primer set. TCRdb redid the calling of the multiplex PCR reads with MiXCR, one entry per CDR3 protein. This table holds over 550,000 distinct CDR3 sequences, roughly 17% found once. Source material: blood. The receptors originated from a woman aged 18-29 years with Graves' hyperthyroidism.

This clonotype has ten or more counts. The chain couples TRBV7-9 to TRBJ2-7; no clear D gene. V gave up 0 bases and J gave up 2 bases, with 8 bases separating them. Germline V gene lookup returns CDR1 SEHNR and CDR2 FQNEAQ (reference sequence). This CDR3 is 14 amino acids long. CDR3 in DNA: TGTGCCAGCAGCTTAGCGGGCCGTCCCTACGAGCAGTACTTC. It yields the protein CASSLAGRPYEQYF.

At least ten counts were recorded for this clonotype. The chain combines TRBV12-3 or TRBV12-4 with TRBJ1-2; D perhaps matches TRBD1 (5 bases). V was clipped by 6 bases and J by 4 bases, with 12 bases between them. The CDR3 length is 13 residues. CDR3 sequence: CASSLDIVYGYTF. CDR3 DNA: TGTGCCAGCAGCCTGGACATTGTCTATGGCTACACCTTC.

The rearrangement links TRBV14 to TRBJ2-3; D gene uncertain. Germline V CDR1 and CDR2: SGHDN, FVKESK. This CDR3 region has 15 residues. Trimming took off 0 bases at V and 2 bases at J, with 9 bases between the two ends. Written as DNA, the CDR3 is TGTGCCAGCAGCCAAGAACTTTCTCACACAGATACGCAGTATTTT. Translation gives CASSQELSHTDTQYF.

The chain uses TRBV25-1 and TRBJ1-3, with 7 bases identical to TRBD1. Germline V lookup: CDR1 MGHDK, CDR2 SYGVNS. The CDR3 is 17 amino acids. The V and J ends lost 1 base and 0 bases, in that order; junction bases with no gene match: 6. The CDR3 DNA follows: TGTGCCAGCAGTGAATCCCCAGGGACAGACTCTGGAAACACCATATATTTT. This sequence encodes CASSESPGTDSGNTIYF.

The V and J genes are TRBV18 and TRBJ1-1; D is uncertain. There are 12 residues in the CDR3. V was pared by 0 bases and J by 9 bases, with 8 bases between. Germline V gives CDR1 KGHSH, CDR2 LQKENI. The CDR3 loop is CASSPPDAKAFF. The CDR3 nucleotides read TGTGCCAGCTCACCACCGGACGCGAAAGCTTTCTTT.

Ten or more counts support this clonotype. The chain combines TRBV20-1 with TRBJ1-1; D is perhaps TRBD1 (5 bases). Trimming took 5 bases from V and 1 from J, leaving 14 bases between them. The CDR3 is made up of 14 amino acids. Germline CDR1 is DFQATT and CDR2 is SNEGSKA (reference sequence). The CDR3 spells CSARFGGSNTEAFF. CDR3 sequence (DNA): TGCAGTGCTCGATTCGGGGGATCGAACACTGAAGCTTTCTTT.

This clonotype was recorded a few times. J is TRBJ2-5 and V is TRBV27, with 9 positions matching TRBD1. The junction had 5 bases not matched to a gene; V was cut back by 5 bases and J by 4 bases. There are 14 residues in the CDR3. Germline values: CDR1 MNHEY, CDR2 SMNVEV (reference sequence). This chain's CDR3 is CASSPGTGRETQYF. The DNA for the CDR3 is TGTGCCAGCAGTCCCGGGACAGGGCGAGAGACCCAGTACTTC.

This clonotype was seen ten or more times. The J gene is TRBJ2-5, the V gene TRBV11-3; 14 bases are a match to TRBD2. Germline trimming cut 4 bases from V and 4 bases from J; bases unmatched to any gene: 5. This CDR3 region has 16 residues. CDR1 SGHNT and CDR2 YENEEA come from the germline V gene. CDR3 region: CASSSKTSGGAETQYF. The CDR3, as DNA: TGTGCCAGCAGCTCGAAGACTAGCGGGGGGGCAGAGACCCAGTACTTC.

This clonotype has a count of ten or more. This chain uses TRBV24-1 with TRBJ1-5; tentative D call: TRBD1 (5 bases). This CDR3 region has 13 residues. V gave up 5 bases and J gave up 5 bases, with 9 bases separating them. Germline V gives CDR1 KGHDR, CDR2 SFDVKD. CDR3 in DNA: TGTGCCACCAGTGTTCAGGGAGATCAGCCCCAGCATTTT. It codes for CATSVQGDQPQHF.

The V call is TRBV29-1, the J call TRBJ1-2; 9 nucleotides line up with TRBD1. The CDR3 is made up of 13 amino acids. Germline loops: CDR1 SQVTM, CDR2 ANQGSEA. The ends lost 7 bases at V and 7 bases at J; junction bases unmatched: 10. The CDR3 coding sequence is TGCAGCGGTGAGGGACAGGGTATTGCTGGCTACACCTTC. Translated, it gives CSGEGQGIAGYTF.

There are many counts of this clonotype. The V and J genes are TRBV20-1 and TRBJ2-3, with 7 bases aligning to TRBD1. There are 15 residues in the CDR3. Germline CDR1 and CDR2: DFQATT and SNEGSKA (reference sequence). J was trimmed by 4 bases and V by 3 bases; bases with no gene match: 10. CDR3 amino acids: CSASYDRVGSDTQYF. CDR3 DNA sequence: TGCAGTGCTAGCTACGACAGGGTAGGGTCAGATACGCAGTATTTT.

The chain employs TRBV25-1 and TRBJ2-5; tentative D call: TRBD1 (5 bases). Trimming pared 5 bases from V and 6 bases from J, leaving 13 bases between. The CDR3 sequence is 13 residues long. Germline values: CDR1 MGHDK, CDR2 SYGVNS. CDR3 region: CASSTTTAKTQYF. The CDR3 coding sequence is TGTGCCAGCAGTACGACGACAGCTAAGACCCAGTACTTC.

J is TRBJ2-2 and V is TRBV27, with a possible D match to TRBD2 (5 bases). The V and J ends lost 0 bases and 4 bases respectively, with 21 bases between them. This CDR3 has 19 amino acids. CDR1 and CDR2 from the germline V gene are MNHEY and SMNVEV (reference sequence). CDR3 protein: CASSLSFPSLEIFTGELFF. CDR3 nucleotides: TGTGCCAGCAGTTTATCGTTTCCTAGCCTAGAAATATTCACCGGGGAGCTGTTTTTT.

The chain has TRBV12-3 or TRBV12-4 and TRBJ1-1; D perhaps matches TRBD1 (6 bases). V was trimmed by 1 base and J by 8 bases, leaving 14 bases between them. The CDR3 length is 14 residues. This CDR3 reads CASSLGRGTKEAFF. Written as DNA, the CDR3 is TGTGCCAGCAGTTTAGGGCGCGGGACAAAGGAAGCTTTCTTT.